One and the same sample provided the 10 T cell receptor beta chains below, sequenced in a study of control samples from healthy donors and cancer patients. Assay used: immunoSEQ multiplex PCR; TCRdb lists only in-frame clones, some missing. The table shows 95,000 to 150,000 clones, with around 88% occurring only once. Material: blood. These receptors originate from a man in his forties in good health.

This chain links TRBV29-1 with TRBJ1-1; D may be TRBD1 (5 bases). CDR1 and CDR2 (germline): SQVTM, ANQGSEA. The CDR3 totals 14 residues. Trimming cost V 4 bases and J 0 bases, with 12 bases left between them. The CDR3 DNA sequence: TGCAGCGTTGGGGCGGGGGGAGTGAACACTGAAGCTTTCTTT. This translates into CSVGAGGVNTEAFF.

V gene TRBV4-3 combines with J gene TRBJ2-6; D gene ambiguous. The V end lost 2 bases, the J end lost 4 bases, and 6 bases lay between the germline ends. From germline, CDR1 is LGHNA and CDR2 YSLEER. The CDR3 runs to 14 residues. CDR3 DNA: TGCGCCAGCAGCCAAAGGCCCGGGGCCAACGTCCTGACTTTC. It yields the protein CASSQRPGANVLTF.

This chain links TRBV4-2 with TRBJ1-1; 9 nucleotides match TRBD1. This CDR3 spans 15 amino acids. J lost 2 bases, V lost 3 bases, and 4 bases had no gene match. From germline, CDR1 is LGHNA and CDR2 YNFKEQ. The CDR3 loop is CASSQGQGFNTEAFF. The CDR3 region has the DNA TGTGCCAGCAGCCAGGGACAGGGCTTTAACACTGAAGCTTTCTTT.

The J gene is TRBJ1-1, the V gene TRBV25-1; weak D call: TRBD1 (5 bases). Germline-derived CDR1 and CDR2 are MGHDK and SYGVNS. The CDR3 has 13 amino acids. Trimming stripped 6 bases from V and 0 bases from J, with 8 bases between. This CDR3 reads CASRGLMNTEAFF. The CDR3 nucleotides read TGTGCCAGCAGGGGACTCATGAACACTGAAGCTTTCTTT.

The chain links TRBV3-1 (or the pseudogene TRBV3-2) to TRBJ1-6, with D perhaps matching TRBD1 (5 bases). The CDR3 spans 16 residues. Germline values: CDR1 LGHDT, CDR2 YNNKEL (reference sequence). V was shortened by 4 bases and J by 7 bases, with 17 bases between the two germline ends. The CDR3 here is CASSRLGGGTNSPLHF. In nucleotides, the CDR3 is TGTGCCAGCAGCCGGCTCGGTGGTGGGACGAATTCACCCCTCCACTTT.

This clone was found a few times. Additional DNA sequences in this sample encode the identical CDR3. CDR3 in amino acids: CASSPGHSYEQYF. CDR3 bases: TGTGCCAGCAGCCCGGGACACTCCTACGAGCAGTACTTC. V usage is TRBV27 and J usage is TRBJ2-7, with a weak D call TRBD1 (6 bases). CDR3 length: 13 amino acids. Germline assignment: CDR1 MNHEY and CDR2 SMNVEV (reference sequence). The V end was cut by 6 bases, the J end by 0 bases, with 9 bases between.

The genes are TRBV6-4 and TRBJ2-3, with 9 bases identical to TRBD2. Unmatched junction bases numbered 8, after V lost 3 bases and J lost 7 bases. The CDR3 totals 15 residues. The germline V gene encodes CDR1 MRHNA and CDR2 SNTAGT. This CDR3 is CASSEISGGHYTQYF. Written as DNA, the CDR3 is TGTGCCAGCAGTGAGATCAGCGGGGGGCACTATACGCAGTATTTT.

This chain uses TRBV7-2 with TRBJ1-1, with D possibly matching TRBD1 (5 bases). Trimming cost V 1 base and J 5 bases, with 11 bases left between them. Per the germline V gene, CDR1 is SGHTA and CDR2 is FQGNSA. The CDR3 loop spans 14 amino acids. CDR3 protein: CASSLGGSGTEAFF. CDR3 DNA sequence: TGTGCCAGCAGCTTAGGGGGGAGCGGGACTGAAGCTTTCTTT.

The V call is TRBV5-1, the J call TRBJ1-6; D is perhaps TRBD1 (6 bases). V dropped 0 bases and J dropped 0 bases, with 7 bases sitting between them. The CDR3 is 16 residues long. Per germline, CDR1 SGHRS and CDR2 YFSETQ. CDR3 loop: CASSLGQDSYNSPLHF. CDR3 DNA: TGCGCCAGCAGCTTGGGACAGGACTCCTATAATTCACCCCTCCACTTT.

V is TRBV5-1 and J is TRBJ1-6; 8 bases are a match to TRBD1. This CDR3 has 15 amino acids. V gave up 4 bases and J gave up 8 bases; unmatched junction bases: 8. Germline CDR1 is SGHRS and CDR2 is YFSETQ. CDR3 DNA sequence: TGCGCCAGCAGCAACTCACAGGGGGTAGATTCACCCCTCCACTTT. Translation: CASSNSQGVDSPLHF.